Listed here are 17 T cell receptor beta chains from one sample, sequenced in a study of CD8+ T cells in alopecia areata (dated by TCRdb to between 2017 and 2018). Receptor libraries were prepared by the immunoSEQ multiplex PCR assay. RNA was extracted from all samples and reverse transcribed into cDNA, which served as template for TCR sequencing. Held by TCRdb, this immuneACCESS table contains in-frame sequences only and omits some clones. Under half of the omission traces to an unresolved V gene where checked; the cause of the rest is unknown. For this sample there are approximately 180,000 clones; about 55% appear just once. Less than 14% of the sample comes from the top ten. Sample time point, as interpreted from the label and publication: 24 weeks on oral tofacitinib. The treatment or condition label of this sample denotes: oral pan-JAK inhibitor, 5-10 mg twice daily. This material consisted of CD8+ T cells sorted from blood, taken at week 24, from a patient treated with tofacitinib. The receptor set was obtained from a human donor with alopecia areata.

The chain employs TRBV6-5 and TRBJ1-5; the match to TRBD1 covers 8 bases. V dropped 4 bases and J dropped 9; count of bases not matched to a gene: 8. The CDR3 is 14 amino acids. Germline CDR1 MNHEY, CDR2 SVGAGI. The CDR3 DNA sequence: TGTGCCAGCAGTTTCGGACAGGGCTGGGGGCCCCAGCATTTT. It codes for CASSFGQGWGPQHF.

The table lists this clone with a few counts. The J gene is TRBJ2-1, the V gene TRBV10-2, with D maybe TRBD2 (7 bases). The germline V and J ends were trimmed by 6 bases and 7 bases, with 10 bases remaining between them. The germline CDR1 and CDR2 sequences are WSHSY and SAAADI. The CDR3 spans 12 residues. In nucleotides, the CDR3 is TGCGCCAGCAGGGGGGGGGCTAATGAGCAGTTCTTC. Translated, it gives CASRGGANEQFF.

The chain uses TRBV6-5 and TRBJ1-2, with D uncertain. The germline V and J ends were trimmed by 3 bases and 8 bases, with 16 bases remaining between them. CDR1 MNHEY and CDR2 SVGAGI come from the germline V gene. The CDR3 length is 14 residues. CDR3 amino acids: CASSYSADTLGYTF. DNA of the CDR3: TGTGCCAGCAGTTATTCGGCAGATACCCTGGGCTACACCTTC.

The chain couples TRBV9 to TRBJ2-3; 7 positions match TRBD1. The J segment lost 0 bases and the V segment lost 0 bases, leaving 4 bases of the junction unmatched. This CDR3 spans 16 amino acids. Germline V gene data show CDR1 as SGDLS and CDR2 as YYNGEE. Here the CDR3 reads CASSVGTGSSTDTQYF. CDR3 in DNA: TGTGCCAGCAGCGTAGGGACAGGCTCTAGCACAGATACGCAGTATTTT.

Concerning this clone itself: The same CDR3 also results from other DNA sequences found in this sample. This chain uses TRBV19 with TRBJ1-1; TRBD1 agrees at 8 bases. CDR3 length equals 13 residues. Germline V lookup: CDR1 LNHDA, CDR2 SQIVND (reference sequence). J gave up 5 bases and V 5 bases, and 4 bases lay outside the gene matches. This CDR3 is CASSSTGGTEAFF. The CDR3 coding sequence is TGTGCCAGTAGTTCAACAGGGGGAACTGAAGCTTTCTTT. The full variable domain, in which reference TRBV19 and TRBJ1-1 provide the parts outside the CDR3, is DGGITQSPKYLFRKEGQNVTLSCEQNLNHDAMYWYRQDPGQGLRLIYYSQIVNDFQKGDIAEGYSVSREKKESFPLTVTSAQKNPTAFYLCASSSTGGTEAFFGQGTRLTVV.

This clone has only a few counts. DNA for the CDR3: TGCAGCGTTGAGGAGTTGGAGACCCAGTACTTC. The encoded protein is CSVEELETQYF. This chain joins TRBV29-1 and TRBJ2-5; D remains ambiguous. The CDR3 sequence is 11 residues long. Germline V gene data show CDR1 as SQVTM and CDR2 as ANQGSEA. V lost 3 bases and J 5 bases, leaving 7 bases between the germline ends.

The chain combines TRBV5-6 with TRBJ2-5, with 7 bases matching TRBD1. This CDR3 region has 14 residues. V lost 4 bases and J lost 4; bases outside the gene matches: 7. In germline, CDR1 is SGHDT, CDR2 YYEEEE. CDR3 amino acids: CASSAAEGAETQYF. The CDR3 region has the DNA TGTGCCAGCAGCGCCGCTGAGGGGGCAGAGACCCAGTACTTC. Based on the CDR3 plus reference TRBV5-6 and TRBJ2-5, the full variable domain is DAGVTQSPTHLIKTRGQQVTLRCSPKSGHDTVSWYQQALGQGPQFIFQYYEEEERQRGNFPDRFSGHQFPNYSSELNVNALLLGDSALYLCASSAAEGAETQYFGPGTRLLVL.

This clone showed up just a few times. The chain combines TRBV7-9 with TRBJ2-1; no clear D gene. Germline V gene lookup returns CDR1 SEHNR and CDR2 FQNEAQ (reference sequence). The V end was cut by 5 bases, the J end by 8 bases, with 10 bases between. The length of the CDR3 is 12 residues. The CDR3 here is CASSPSDDEQFF. In DNA form, the CDR3 reads TGTGCCAGCAGCCCCTCGGATGATGAGCAGTTCTTC.

This sequence joins TRBV29-1 and TRBJ2-2, with a possible D match to TRBD1 (5 bases). V lost 2 bases and J lost 9, with 10 bases in between. The CDR3 covers 12 residues. Germline lookup yields CDR1 SQVTM and CDR2 ANQGSEA. For the CDR3, the DNA is TGCAGCGTTGAAAGGGGCTCCCGGGAGCTGTTTTTT. Translating gives CSVERGSRELFF.

Regarding this clone: This sample also contains other DNA sequences that code for the same CDR3. CDR3 loop: CASSLGTEAFF. The CDR3 DNA sequence: TGTGCCAGCAGCTTAGGCACTGAAGCTTTCTTT. The chain carries TRBV5-6 and TRBJ1-1; unclear D gene. The CDR3 extends over 11 amino acids. Germline V gene sequence: CDR1 SGHDT, CDR2 YYEEEE. The V gene lost 2 bases and the J gene lost 4 bases, with 3 bases spanning the gap. Supplemented by reference TRBV5-6 and TRBJ1-1, the full variable domain reads DAGVTQSPTHLIKTRGQQVTLRCSPKSGHDTVSWYQQALGQGPQFIFQYYEEEERQRGNFPDRFSGHQFPNYSSELNVNALLLGDSALYLCASSLGTEAFFGQGTRLTVV.

V and J are TRBV5-6 and TRBJ2-7, with TRBD2 matching over 8 bases. The V segment lost 4 bases and the J segment 6 bases; nucleotides outside the gene matches: 6. The CDR3 runs to 13 residues. Germline values: CDR1 SGHDT, CDR2 YYEEEE. As DNA, the CDR3 is TGTGCCAGCAGCCCCGGGGGGGCCCGCGAGCAGTACTTC. Amino acids: CASSPGGAREQYF.

The chain uses TRBV5-6 and TRBJ1-4; D ambiguous. CDR3 size: 16 residues. Germline lookup yields CDR1 SGHDT and CDR2 YYEEEE. V lost 4 bases, J lost 0 bases, and 13 bases lay in between. CDR3 sequence reads: CASSPGLLTTNEKLFF. Written as DNA, the CDR3 is TGTGCCAGCAGCCCTGGCCTTCTTACAACTAATGAAAAACTGTTTTTT.

The genes are TRBV30 and TRBJ2-7; D not certain. There are 11 residues in the CDR3. Germline V gene lookup returns CDR1 GTSNPN and CDR2 SVGIG (reference sequence). Trimming pared 3 bases from V and 7 bases from J, leaving 10 bases between. CDR3: CAWSAKGEQYF. CDR3 bases: TGTGCCTGGAGCGCAAAGGGAGAGCAGTACTTC.

V is TRBV11-2 and J is TRBJ1-5; 7 positions match TRBD1. Germline V CDR1 and CDR2: SGHAT, FQNNGV. The CDR3 has 16 residues. The J segment lost 0 bases and the V segment lost 0 bases, leaving 2 bases of the junction unmatched. For the CDR3, the DNA is TGTGCCAGCAGCTTAGATCCAGGGGGTAGCAATCAGCCCCAGCATTTT. This codes for CASSLDPGGSNQPQHF.

The chain combines TRBV27 with TRBJ2-7, with unresolved D. The V end was cut by 3 bases, the J end by 4 bases, with 16 bases between. This CDR3 region has 15 residues. Germline CDR1 and CDR2: MNHEY and SMNVEV (reference sequence). CDR3 DNA sequence: TGTGCCAGCAGTTTCTCAACCCTCGGCGGATACGAGCAGTACTTC. It specifies CASSFSTLGGYEQYF.

This clone was seen a few times. J is TRBJ1-2 and V is TRBV14, with D possibly being TRBD1 (5 bases). CDR3 length: 14 amino acids. Germline V gene data show CDR1 as SGHDN and CDR2 as FVKESK. V was cut by 4 bases and J by 3 bases, with 12 bases left in between. The CDR3 DNA sequence: TGTGCCAGCAGCCTGGGGGGGACGGACTATGGCTACACCTTC. Its protein product is CASSLGGTDYGYTF.

This chain connects TRBV15 to TRBJ1-2, with D possibly being TRBD1 (5 bases). The CDR3 is 14 residues long. Germline CDR1 is LNHNV and CDR2 is YYDKDF (reference sequence). V lost 3 bases, J lost 6 bases, and 14 bases lay in between. CDR3 coding DNA: TGTGCCACCAGCAGCGAGGGGCCCAAGGATGGCTACACCTTC. Its translation: CATSSEGPKDGYTF.